The 27 T cell receptor beta chains below all came from one sample that was sequenced in a study of cytomegalovirus exposure and HLA in healthy donors. Both 60 Vbeta primers and 13 Jbeta primers went into the PCR. Produced via immunoSEQ multiplex PCR; TCRdb's table is partial and in-frame only. Of around 92,000 clones listed, approximately 80% are singletons. Sequencing input: PBMCs. The origin of the receptors is a man aged 18 to 35 in good health and CMV-seronegative.

The chain carries TRBV29-1 and TRBJ1-2, with 8 bases aligning to TRBD1. With 6 bases clipped from V and 4 bases from J, the junction kept 13 bases outside the gene matches. Germline V lookup: CDR1 SQVTM, CDR2 ANQGSEA. The CDR3 length is 15 residues. For the CDR3, the DNA is TGCAGCGTCCCGGGACAGGACTTTTGGGGCTATGGCTACACCTTC. It specifies CSVPGQDFWGYGYTF.

As regards this clone: At one boundary the junction diverges from the germline segment, which might be a read error. This chain uses TRBV7-9 with TRBJ1-4, with 9 bases matching TRBD1. CDR3 length: 15 amino acids. Germline CDR1 SEHNR, CDR2 FQNEAQ (reference sequence). CDR3 sequence (DNA): TGTTCCAGCAGCTTACGTGGGACAGGGTACGAAAAACTGTTTTTT. Translated: CSSSLRGTGYEKLFF.

The chain is built from TRBV6-1 and TRBJ2-4; D unresolved. Trimming removed 3 bases at V and 0 bases at J, with 6 bases between. CDR1 is MNHNS, CDR2 SASEGT, per germline. This CDR3 comprises 14 residues. This CDR3 reads CASSDELAKNIQYF. In nucleotides, the CDR3 is TGTGCCAGCAGTGACGAACTAGCCAAAAACATTCAGTACTTC.

The chain recombines TRBV27 with TRBJ2-5; 10 bases agree with TRBD1. Looked up from germline, CDR1 is MNHEY and CDR2 is SMNVEV (reference sequence). Trimming cost V 6 bases and J 5 bases; bases outside gene matches: 3. The CDR3 spans 13 residues. DNA of the CDR3: TGTGCCAGCAGCCAGGACAGGGGGGAGACCCAGTACTTC. This codes for CASSQDRGETQYF.

The rearrangement links TRBV19 to TRBJ1-5; 7 bases agree with TRBD1. J lost 5 bases, V lost 6 bases, and 10 bases had no gene match. This CDR3 region has 15 residues. The V gene's germline CDR1 is LNHDA and CDR2 SQIVND (reference sequence). The CDR3 protein is CASSSTDREYQPQHF. The CDR3 bases are TGTGCCAGTAGCTCCACAGACAGGGAATATCAGCCCCAGCATTTT.

The table lists this clone with a few counts. The gene calls are TRBV5-1 and TRBJ2-6; 8 bases fit TRBD1. The V gene's germline CDR1 is SGHRS and CDR2 YFSETQ. The V segment lost 7 bases and the J segment 2 bases; nucleotides outside the gene matches: 5. This CDR3 is built from 15 residues. CDR3 sequence (DNA): TGCGCCAGCTGTGAACAGGGGGCTGGGGCCAACGTCCTGACTTTC. This encodes CASCEQGAGANVLTF. Based on the CDR3 plus reference TRBV5-1 and TRBJ2-6, the full variable domain is KAGVTQTPRYLIKTRGQQVTLSCSPISGHRSVSWYQQTPGQGLQFLFEYFSETQRNKGNFPGRFSGRQFSNSRSEMNVSTLELGDSALYLCASCEQGAGANVLTFGAGSRLTVL.

This rearrangement joins TRBV19 to TRBJ2-5; the D gene is possibly TRBD2 (6 bases). Per germline, CDR1 LNHDA and CDR2 SQIVND (reference sequence). The ends were cut back, 3 bases at V and 5 bases at J, with 10 bases in the middle. CDR3 length equals 13 residues. The DNA for the CDR3 is TGTGCCAGTAGTATCGGGGGTGGCGAGACCCAGTACTTC. It yields the protein CASSIGGGETQYF.

The chain combines TRBV6-5 with TRBJ1-2; no definite D call. The CDR3 contains 14 residues. The germline CDR1 and CDR2 sequences are MNHEY and SVGAGI. Trimming pared 4 bases from V and 6 bases from J, leaving 15 bases between. As DNA, the CDR3 is TGTGCCAGCAGTTGGGGAGGGCCGAGGGATGGCTACACCTTC. It specifies CASSWGGPRDGYTF.

The chain recombines TRBV11-2 with TRBJ1-2; tentative D call: TRBD1 (5 bases). CDR3 size: 13 residues. Germline V lookup: CDR1 SGHAT, CDR2 FQNNGV. Deletions cut 4 bases from V and 4 bases from J, with 10 bases between. CDR3 in DNA: TGTGCCAGCAGCTCGGGGGGTAGCTATGGCTACACCTTC. It specifies CASSSGGSYGYTF.

CDR3 residues: CASSERRTGQEDYGYTF. DNA for the CDR3: TGTGCCAGCAGTGAACGCCGGACAGGGCAAGAGGACTATGGCTACACCTTC. V is TRBV6-1 and J is TRBJ1-2; 8 bases match TRBD1. Looked up from germline, CDR1 is MNHNS and CDR2 is SASEGT. With 2 bases clipped from V and 3 bases from J, the junction kept 11 bases outside the gene matches. The length of the CDR3 is 17 residues.

The genes are TRBV29-1 and TRBJ1-6; D not certain. Per the germline V gene, CDR1 is SQVTM and CDR2 is ANQGSEA. CDR3 length: 18 amino acids. Here the CDR3 DNA reads TGCATTCCCCTGGGCCCCGAGCCTCAGAAAAAGGATAATTCACCCCTCCACTTT. This sequence encodes CIPLGPEPQKKDNSPLHF. The full variable domain, in which reference TRBV29-1 and TRBJ1-6 provide the parts outside the CDR3, is SAVISQKPSRDICQRGTSLTIQCQVDSQVTMMFWYRQQPGQSLTLIATANQGSEATYESGFVIDKFPISRPNLTFSTLTVSNMSPEDSSIYLCIPLGPEPQKKDNSPLHFGNGTRLTVT.

This rearrangement joins TRBV13 to TRBJ2-5; 7 bases line up with TRBD1. V lost 5 bases and J lost 2; bases outside the gene matches: 5. The CDR3 consists of 14 residues. Germline assignment: CDR1 PRHDT and CDR2 FYEKMQ (reference sequence). The CDR3 is CASSRNRGQETQYF. CDR3 coding DNA: TGTGCCAGCAGCCGGAACAGGGGTCAAGAGACCCAGTACTTC.

This chain uses TRBV4-2 with TRBJ2-2; TRBD2 matches 9 bases. The CDR3 covers 16 residues. The V and J ends lost 5 bases and 2 bases, in that order; junction bases with no gene match: 6. The germline gives CDR1 LGHNA, CDR2 YNFKEQ. CDR3 sequence reads: CASSEGTSLNTGELFF. In nucleotides, the CDR3 is TGTGCCAGCAGCGAAGGGACTAGCTTAAACACCGGGGAGCTGTTTTTT.

The CDR3, as DNA: TGTGCCAGCAGCCCGACAGCCCTTAGCAATCAGCCCCAGCATTTT. Its protein is CASSPTALSNQPQHF. The chain joins TRBV9 to TRBJ1-5, with D possibly TRBD1 on 5 matching bases. Trimming cost V 4 bases and J 0 bases, with 11 bases left between them. Per germline, CDR1 SGDLS and CDR2 YYNGEE. The CDR3 totals 15 residues. Looking up the rest from reference TRBV9 and TRBJ1-5 gives the full variable domain: DSGVTQTPKHLITATGQRVTLRCSPRSGDLSVYWYQQSLDQGLQFLIQYYNGEERAKGNILERFSAQQFPDLHSELNLSSLELGDSALYFCASSPTALSNQPQHFGDGTRLSIL.

The chain recombines TRBV2 with TRBJ1-2; D is unresolved. This CDR3 spans 17 amino acids. The V gene lost 0 bases and the J gene lost 2 bases, with 16 bases spanning the gap. Germline CDR1 is SNHLY and CDR2 is FYNNEI. CDR3 nucleotide sequence: TGTGCCAGCAGTGAAGCGTCAACTGGGCCAGTAAACTATGGCTACACCTTC. This codes for CASSEASTGPVNYGYTF.

The rearrangement links TRBV15 to TRBJ2-2, with a tentative D call TRBD1 (5 bases). The germline gives CDR1 LNHNV, CDR2 YYDKDF (reference sequence). The CDR3 totals 15 residues. Trimming pared 0 bases from V and 5 bases from J, leaving 10 bases between. CDR3 region: CATSRDLRETGELFF. The CDR3 coding sequence is TGTGCCACCAGCAGAGACCTCAGGGAAACCGGGGAGCTGTTTTTT.

This clone was recorded once. This chain uses TRBV6-5 with TRBJ2-1; no clear D. Germline loops: CDR1 MNHEY, CDR2 SVGAGI. Between the trimmed V and J ends, which lost 2 bases and 0 bases, there was a span of 8 bases. This CDR3 has 15 amino acids. CDR3 sequence reads: CASSYGSSSYNEQFF. The CDR3 DNA reads as TGTGCCAGCAGTTACGGATCTAGCTCCTACAATGAGCAGTTCTTC.

J is TRBJ2-1 and V is TRBV7-3; the D is unclear. CDR1 is SGHTA and CDR2 is FQGTGA in the germline V gene. This CDR3 contains 14 residues. V lost 5 bases, J lost 2 bases, and 10 bases lay in between. This chain's CDR3 is CASSRSAAYNEQFF. The CDR3, as DNA: TGTGCCAGCAGCCGTTCCGCGGCCTACAATGAGCAGTTCTTC.

V usage is TRBV12-5 and J usage is TRBJ2-1; 10 bases fit TRBD2. Germline V gene data show CDR1 as LGHNT and CDR2 as FRNRAP. V shed 9 bases and J 4 bases; nucleotides not matched to a gene: 6. The CDR3 runs 14 residues. The CDR3 nucleotides read TGTGCTAGCGCTAGCGGGGGAAGTTACAATGAGCAGTTCTTC. Amino acids: CASASGGSYNEQFF.

The CDR3 DNA sequence: TGTGCCAGCAGTTTCTCCTCCTACAATGAGCAGTTCTTC. Its translation is CASSFSSYNEQFF. This chain joins TRBV27 and TRBJ2-1, with no clear D. V dropped 3 bases and J dropped 0 bases, with 3 bases sitting between them. Germline V gene sequence: CDR1 MNHEY, CDR2 SMNVEV (reference sequence). The CDR3 length is 13 residues.

The chain couples TRBV6-5 to TRBJ1-1, with TRBD1 as a possible D gene (5 bases). Germline CDR1 and CDR2: MNHEY and SVGAGI. This CDR3 is built from 13 residues. The germline V and J ends were trimmed by 0 bases and 7 bases, with 9 bases remaining between them. The CDR3 spells CASSYSRQSEAFF. CDR3 in DNA: TGTGCCAGCAGTTACTCAAGACAGAGTGAAGCTTTCTTT.

This clone was recorded once. CDR3 region: CASSLVDWAGDNEQFF. The CDR3 DNA is TGTGCCAGCAGCTTGGTGGACTGGGCCGGGGATAATGAGCAGTTCTTC. The chain carries TRBV7-9 and TRBJ2-1; D possibly corresponds to TRBD2 (5 bases). V gave up 3 bases and J gave up 7 bases, with 19 bases separating them. CDR3 length equals 16 residues. Germline CDR1 SEHNR, CDR2 FQNEAQ (reference sequence).

This clone was picked up one time. The rearrangement joins TRBV29-1 to TRBJ1-1; D ambiguous. Germline assignment: CDR1 SQVTM and CDR2 ANQGSEA. V was cut by 4 bases and J by 2 bases, with 11 bases left in between. This CDR3 is 13 amino acids long. The CDR3 coding sequence is TGCAGCGTTGTCGTCTTAGAAAACACTGAAGCTTTCTTT. It translates to CSVVVLENTEAFF.

The V call is TRBV4-2, the J call TRBJ1-2, with D perhaps matching TRBD1 (5 bases). The length of the CDR3 is 16 residues. V lost 1 base to trimming and J lost 8 bases, with 20 bases between them. Germline V gives CDR1 LGHNA, CDR2 YNFKEQ. The CDR3 DNA follows: TGTGCCAGCAGCCAAGCTGGCTCGGGGCGCGGGGGGGGCTACACCTTC. This codes for CASSQAGSGRGGGYTF.

The J gene is TRBJ1-2, the V gene TRBV27; D unclear. This CDR3 region has 13 residues. V gave up 3 bases and J gave up 3 bases, with 8 bases separating them. Germline V lookup: CDR1 MNHEY, CDR2 SMNVEV (reference sequence). CDR3 coding DNA: TGTGCCAGCAGTTTTTCCCCCTACTATGGCTACACCTTC. Residues: CASSFSPYYGYTF.

The chain links TRBV5-6 to TRBJ2-2, with D unresolved. This CDR3 has 13 amino acids. V was cut by 0 bases and J by 13 bases, with 13 bases left in between. CDR1 is SGHDT, CDR2 YYEEEE, per germline. The CDR3 protein is CASSLVGNGGLFF. The CDR3, as DNA: TGTGCCAGCAGCTTGGTCGGCAACGGCGGGCTGTTTTTT.

This chain connects TRBV13 to TRBJ1-2, with a weak D call TRBD1 (6 bases). Per the germline V gene, CDR1 is PRHDT and CDR2 is FYEKMQ (reference sequence). V lost 4 bases and J lost 3, with 12 bases in between. There are 14 residues in the CDR3. The DNA of the CDR3 is TGTGCCAGCAGCTCGGGGGGCCAGGACTATGGCTACACCTTC. Its translation: CASSSGGQDYGYTF. The variable domain in full, with the rest retrieved from reference TRBV13 and TRBJ1-2, is AAGVIQSPRHLIKEKRETATLKCYPIPRHDTVYWYQQGPGQDPQFLISFYEKMQSDKGSIPDRFSAQQFSDYHSELNMSSLELGDSALYFCASSSGGQDYGYTFGSGTRLTVV.